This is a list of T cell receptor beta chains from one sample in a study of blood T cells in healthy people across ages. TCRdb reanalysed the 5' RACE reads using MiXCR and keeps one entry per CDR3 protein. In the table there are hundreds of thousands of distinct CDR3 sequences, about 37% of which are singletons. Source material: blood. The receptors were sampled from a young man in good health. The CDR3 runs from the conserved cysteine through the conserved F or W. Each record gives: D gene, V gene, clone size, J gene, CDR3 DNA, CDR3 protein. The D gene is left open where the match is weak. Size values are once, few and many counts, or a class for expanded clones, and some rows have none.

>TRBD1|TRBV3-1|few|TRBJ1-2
TGTGCCAGCAGGACGGACAGGGCAAATGGCTACACCTTC
CASRTDRANGYTF
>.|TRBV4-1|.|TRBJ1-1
TGCGCCAGCAGCCAGCGAACAGGGCGGGGCACTGAAGCTTTCTTT
CASSQRTGRGTEAFF
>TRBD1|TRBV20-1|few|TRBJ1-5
TGCAGTGCTACGACAGGGTATCAGCCCCAGCATTTT
CSATTGYQPQHF
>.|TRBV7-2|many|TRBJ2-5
TGTGCCAGCAGCCCCGGGAGTTTAAGCGAGACCCAGTACTTC
CASSPGSLSETQYF
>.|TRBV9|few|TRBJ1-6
TGTGCCAGCAGCGGCCAGGGAGGTAATTCACCCCTCCACTTT
CASSGQGGNSPLHF
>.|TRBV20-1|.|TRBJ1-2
TGCAGTGCTAGAGATCGGGGGCGGCAATCGAACTATGGCTACACCTTC
CSARDRGRQSNYGYTF
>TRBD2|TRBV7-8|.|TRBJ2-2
TGTGCCAGCAGGTCTCGGGGGGACGGGGAGCTGTTTTTT
CASRSRGDGELFF
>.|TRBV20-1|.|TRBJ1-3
TGCAGTGCTTCACCGGGACTACCTTCTGGAAACACCATATATTTT
CSASPGLPSGNTIYF
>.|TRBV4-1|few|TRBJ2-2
TGCGCCAGCAGCCAAGAAACCGGGGGTGGGACCGGGGAGCTGTTTTTT
CASSQETGGGTGELFF
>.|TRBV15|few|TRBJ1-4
TGTGCCACCAGCAGAGATATACCAGGGCTTGCAACTAATGAAAAACTGTTTTTT
CATSRDIPGLATNEKLFF
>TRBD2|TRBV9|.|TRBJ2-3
TGTGCCAGCAGCCCGGGGACTAGCGTGCCCCTAGAACGAGATACGCAGTATTTT
CASSPGTSVPLERDTQYF
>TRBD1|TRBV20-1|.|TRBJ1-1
TGCAGTGCTAGCCAGGGGGCGAACACTGAAGCTTTCTTT
CSASQGANTEAFF
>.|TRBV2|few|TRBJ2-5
TGTGCCATCACTTCCGGGGCACAAGAGAGCCAGTACTTC
CAITSGAQESQYF
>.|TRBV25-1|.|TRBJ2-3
TGTGCCAGCAGTGAATGGGCAGGTATTAGCACAGATACGCAGTATTTT
CASSEWAGISTDTQYF
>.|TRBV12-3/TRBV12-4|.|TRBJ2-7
TGTGCCAGCAGTTCGGGGGGCGATTTGAATGAGCAGTACTTC
CASSSGGDLNEQYF
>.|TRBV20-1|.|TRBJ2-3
TGCAGTGCTAGGTTCAGGGCGTTCACAGATACGCAGTATTTT
CSARFRAFTDTQYF
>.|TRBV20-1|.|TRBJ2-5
TGCAGTGCTAGTCCCCCCTGGGCGGGGAATGAGCAGTACTTC
CSASPPWAGNEQYF
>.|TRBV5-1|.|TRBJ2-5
TGCGCCAGCAGCACGACGGGACATCAGCAAGAGACCCAGTACTTC
CASSTTGHQQETQYF
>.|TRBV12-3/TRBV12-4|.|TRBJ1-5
TGTGCCAGCAGTTTGCGGGATGTAAGCAATCAGCCCCAGCATTTT
CASSLRDVSNQPQHF
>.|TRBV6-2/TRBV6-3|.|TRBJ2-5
TGTGCCAGCAGTTACTCGGTTCTCCACGAATATATTAGGCGAGAGACCCAGTACTTC
CASSYSVLHEYIRRETQYF
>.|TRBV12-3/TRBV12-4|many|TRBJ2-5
TGTGCCAGCAAGGGGACCCAAGAGACCCAGTACTTC
CASKGTQETQYF
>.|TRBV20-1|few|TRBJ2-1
TGCAGTGCCTATCCGGGCACCAACAATGAGCAGTTCTTC
CSAYPGTNNEQFF
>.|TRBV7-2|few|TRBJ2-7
TGTGCCAGCAGCTTACCAGGTTTCTACGAGCAGTACTTC
CASSLPGFYEQYF
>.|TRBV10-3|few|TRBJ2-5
TGTGCCATCAGTGTCTCGAGGGGATTCCAAGAGACCCAGTACTTC
CAISVSRGFQETQYF
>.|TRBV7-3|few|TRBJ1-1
TGTGCCAGCAGCTCCTTCACGAACACTGAAGCTTTCTTT
CASSSFTNTEAFF
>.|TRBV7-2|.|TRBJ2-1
TGTGCCGGCAGCTTACGGAATGAGCAGTTCTTC
CAGSLRNEQFF
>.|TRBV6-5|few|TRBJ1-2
TGTGCCAGCAAAGTCCCCGGGGCCTATGGCTACACCTTC
CASKVPGAYGYTF
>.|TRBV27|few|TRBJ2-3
TGTGCCGTTCGCCCCGGGGGCCGAGAAGATACGCAGTATTTT
CAVRPGGREDTQYF
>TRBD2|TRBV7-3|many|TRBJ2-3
TGTGCCAGCAGCTTAATGGGGAGGGGCACAGATACGCAGTATTTT
CASSLMGRGTDTQYF
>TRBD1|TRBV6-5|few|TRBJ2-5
TGTGCCAGCAGTCCGACAGGGATCCAAGAGACCCAGTACTTC
CASSPTGIQETQYF
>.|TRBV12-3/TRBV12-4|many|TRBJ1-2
TGTGCCAGCAGTCTATCCAAGACAGGCGGCTACACCTTC
CASSLSKTGGYTF
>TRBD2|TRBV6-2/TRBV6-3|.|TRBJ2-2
TGTGCCAGCGGCCCCCCGGGGGGGCTGTTTTTT
CASGPPGGLFF
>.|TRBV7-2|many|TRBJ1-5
TGTGCCAGCAGCTTAGGTCGTGGACAGCCCCAGCATTTT
CASSLGRGQPQHF
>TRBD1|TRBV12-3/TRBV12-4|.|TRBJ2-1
TGTGCCGGCAGTCCCCGACAGGGACCCTCCTACAATGAGCAGTTCTTC
CAGSPRQGPSYNEQFF
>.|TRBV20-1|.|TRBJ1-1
TGCAGTGCTAAACTGCCGGGAGCGAACACTGAAGCTTTCTTT
CSAKLPGANTEAFF
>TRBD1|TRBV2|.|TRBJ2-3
TGTACCAGCACCTTGGACAGGGGGCAGACAGATACGCAGTATTTT
CTSTLDRGQTDTQYF
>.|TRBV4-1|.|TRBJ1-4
TGCGCCAGCAGCCAAGATGGTCGGGCCCCAACTAATGAAAAACTGTTTTTT
CASSQDGRAPTNEKLFF
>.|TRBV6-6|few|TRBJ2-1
TGTGCCAGCAGTAAAGGACGGGTTATTGAGCAGTTCTTC
CASSKGRVIEQFF
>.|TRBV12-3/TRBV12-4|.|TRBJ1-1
TGTGCCAGCAGGACCCGGGCTGAAGCTTTCTTT
CASRTRAEAFF
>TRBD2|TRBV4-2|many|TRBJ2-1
TGTGCCAGCAGCCAAGATGGGGCTAGCGGGGGTAACAATGAGCAGTTCTTC
CASSQDGASGGNNEQFF
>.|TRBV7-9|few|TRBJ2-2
TGTGCCAGCAGCCATCGGGACGTGAACACCGGGGAGCTGTTTTTT
CASSHRDVNTGELFF
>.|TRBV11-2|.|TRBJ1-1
TGTACCAGCAGCCGAGCCGCGGGGGTTTCAGCTTTCTTT
CTSSRAAGVSAFF
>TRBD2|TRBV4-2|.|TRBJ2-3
TGTGCCAGCAGTGTGAGCGGGGGGGCCTCTTTAGATACGCAGTATTTT
CASSVSGGASLDTQYF
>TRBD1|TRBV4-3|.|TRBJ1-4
TGCGCCAGCAGCCGGGGGACAGGGTATGAAAAACTGTTTTTT
CASSRGTGYEKLFF
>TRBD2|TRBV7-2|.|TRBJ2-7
TGTGCCAGCACCGGGGGGGGCTACGAGCAGTACTTC
CASTGGGYEQYF
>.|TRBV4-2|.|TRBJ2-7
TGTGCCAGCAGCCAAGATACAGCAGGGGCTGCCTACGAGCAGTACTTC
CASSQDTAGAAYEQYF
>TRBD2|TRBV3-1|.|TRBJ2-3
TGTGCCAGCAACGAGTGGGGGGGTGCGCAGTATTTT
CASNEWGGAQYF
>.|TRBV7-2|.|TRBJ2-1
TGTGCCAGCACCCTGGGACCCTTCTCCTACAATGAGCAGTTCTTC
CASTLGPFSYNEQFF
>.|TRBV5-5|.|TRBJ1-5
TGTGCCAGCAGCCTTGCCGGGACAATCAATCAGCCCCAGCATTTT
CASSLAGTINQPQHF
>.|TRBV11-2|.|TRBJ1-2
TGTGCCAGCAGCACCTATCGGCGTAGAGGTGGACAGAGCGAACACAACTATGGCTACACCTTC
CASSTYRRRGGQSEHNYGYTF
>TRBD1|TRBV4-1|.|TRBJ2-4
TGCGCCAGCAGCCAAGCAACAGGGGTATTAGCCAAAAACATTCAGTACTTC
CASSQATGVLAKNIQYF
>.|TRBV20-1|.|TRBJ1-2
TGCAGTGCTAGAGTGTGGGTCTGGAGTGGTTACGGCTACACCTTC
CSARVWVWSGYGYTF
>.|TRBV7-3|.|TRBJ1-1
TGTTCCAGCAGCTTTGGGAACACTGAAGCTTTCTTT
CSSSFGNTEAFF
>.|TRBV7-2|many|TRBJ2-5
TGTGCCAGCAGCTTAATGGCCAGCCAAGAGACCCAGTACTTC
CASSLMASQETQYF
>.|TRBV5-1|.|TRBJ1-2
TGCGCCAGCACCCCAGCCGGGGGCCGGGAAAACGGCTACACCTTC
CASTPAGGRENGYTF
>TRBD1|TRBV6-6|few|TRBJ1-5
TGTGCCAGCAGTTACTCGGGGGACAGCCCAAGGGGCCAGCCCCAGCATTTT
CASSYSGDSPRGQPQHF
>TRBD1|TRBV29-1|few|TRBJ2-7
TGCAGCGCCCGCTCGGACAGGGCGTCCGAGCAGTACTTC
CSARSDRASEQYF
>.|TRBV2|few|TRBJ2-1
TGTGCCAGCAGGACCGGGGGCGATGAGCAGTTCTTC
CASRTGGDEQFF
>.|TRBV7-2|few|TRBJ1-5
TGTGCCAGCAGCTTATCGGCCGGAAATCAGCCCCAGCATTTT
CASSLSAGNQPQHF
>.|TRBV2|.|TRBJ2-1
TGTGCCAGCAGTGACGACAGGAACAATGAGCAGTTCTTC
CASSDDRNNEQFF